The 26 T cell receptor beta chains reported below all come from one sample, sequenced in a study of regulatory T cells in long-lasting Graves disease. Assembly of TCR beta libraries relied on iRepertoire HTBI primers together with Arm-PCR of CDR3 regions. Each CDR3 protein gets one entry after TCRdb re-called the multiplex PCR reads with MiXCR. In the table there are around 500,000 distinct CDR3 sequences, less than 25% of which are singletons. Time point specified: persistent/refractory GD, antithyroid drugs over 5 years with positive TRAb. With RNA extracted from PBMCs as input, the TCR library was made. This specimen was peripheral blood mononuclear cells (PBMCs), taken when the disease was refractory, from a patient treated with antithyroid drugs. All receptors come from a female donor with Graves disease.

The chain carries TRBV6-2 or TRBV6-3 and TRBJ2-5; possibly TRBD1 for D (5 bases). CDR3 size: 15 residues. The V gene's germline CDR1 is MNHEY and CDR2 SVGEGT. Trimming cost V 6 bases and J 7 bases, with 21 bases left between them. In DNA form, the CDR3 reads TGTGCCAGCAGCCAAGATTGGTCCCAAACAGGGACCCAGTACTTC. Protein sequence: CASSQDWSQTGTQYF.

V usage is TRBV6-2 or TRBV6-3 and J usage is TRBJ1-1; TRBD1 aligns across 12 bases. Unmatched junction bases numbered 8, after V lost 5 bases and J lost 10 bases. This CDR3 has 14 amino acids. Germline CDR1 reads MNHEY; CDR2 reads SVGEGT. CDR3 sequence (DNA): TGTGCCAGCAGTGAACCGGGACAGGGGGCCCCAGCTTTCTTT. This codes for CASSEPGQGAPAFF.

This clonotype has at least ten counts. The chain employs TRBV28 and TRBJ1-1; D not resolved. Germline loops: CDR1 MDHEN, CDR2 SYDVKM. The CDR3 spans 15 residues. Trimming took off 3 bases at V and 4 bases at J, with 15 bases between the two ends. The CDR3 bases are TGTGCCAGCAGTTTTGACGTCAAAGGGAGCACTGAAGCTTTCTTT. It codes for CASSFDVKGSTEAFF.

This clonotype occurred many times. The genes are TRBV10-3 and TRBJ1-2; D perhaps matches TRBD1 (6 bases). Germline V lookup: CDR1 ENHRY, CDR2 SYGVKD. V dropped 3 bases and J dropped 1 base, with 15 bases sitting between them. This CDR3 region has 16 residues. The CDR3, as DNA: TGTGCCATCAGTGACGCCGGACAGAACTATAACTATGGCTACACCTTC. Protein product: CAISDAGQNYNYGYTF.

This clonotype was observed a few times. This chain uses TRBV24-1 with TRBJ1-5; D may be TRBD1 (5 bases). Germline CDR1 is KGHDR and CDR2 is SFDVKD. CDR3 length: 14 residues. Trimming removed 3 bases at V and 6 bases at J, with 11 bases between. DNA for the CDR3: TGTGCCACCAGTGATCGGGGGGTAGTTCAGCCCCAGCATTTT. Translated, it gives CATSDRGVVQPQHF.

The CDR3 reads CASSSGALYGYTF. CDR3 coding DNA: TGTGCCAGCAGCTCAGGAGCCCTCTATGGCTACACCTTC. The V and J genes are TRBV7-3 and TRBJ1-2; D call uncertain. The CDR3 consists of 13 residues. The ends were cut back, 4 bases at V and 4 bases at J, with 10 bases in the middle. Per germline, CDR1 SGHTA and CDR2 FQGTGA.

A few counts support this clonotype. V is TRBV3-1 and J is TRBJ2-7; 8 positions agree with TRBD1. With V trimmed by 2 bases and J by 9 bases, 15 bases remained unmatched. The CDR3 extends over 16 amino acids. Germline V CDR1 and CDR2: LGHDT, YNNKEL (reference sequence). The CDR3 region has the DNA TGTGCCAGCAGCCAAACCTGGGGACAGGATCCGTTCGGGCAGTACTTC. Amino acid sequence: CASSQTWGQDPFGQYF.

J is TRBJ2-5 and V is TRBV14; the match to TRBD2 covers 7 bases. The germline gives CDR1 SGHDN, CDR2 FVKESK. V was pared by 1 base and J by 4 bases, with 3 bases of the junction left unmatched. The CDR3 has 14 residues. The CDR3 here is CASSQGDYGETQYF. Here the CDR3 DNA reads TGTGCCAGCAGCCAAGGGGACTATGGAGAGACCCAGTACTTC. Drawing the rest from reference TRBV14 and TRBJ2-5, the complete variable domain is EAGVTQFPSHSVIEKGQTVTLRCDPISGHDNLYWYRRVMGKEIKFLLHFVKESKQDESGMPNNRFLAERTGGTYSTLKVQPAELEDSGVYFCASSQGDYGETQYFGPGTRLLVL.

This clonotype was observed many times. CDR3: CASSEEVATNEKLFF. CDR3 sequence (DNA): TGTGCCAGCAGTGAGGAGGTTGCAACTAATGAAAAACTGTTTTTT. This chain uses TRBV2 with TRBJ1-4; D is ambiguous. Germline loops: CDR1 SNHLY, CDR2 FYNNEI. V was shortened by 3 bases and J by 0 bases, with 8 bases between the two germline ends. The CDR3 consists of 15 residues.

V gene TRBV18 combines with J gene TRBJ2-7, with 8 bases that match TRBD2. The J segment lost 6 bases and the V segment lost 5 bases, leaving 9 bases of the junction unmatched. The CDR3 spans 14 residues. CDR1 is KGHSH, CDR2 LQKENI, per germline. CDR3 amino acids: CASSVSGTRSEQYF. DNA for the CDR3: TGTGCCAGCTCAGTCAGTGGGACTAGATCCGAGCAGTACTTC.

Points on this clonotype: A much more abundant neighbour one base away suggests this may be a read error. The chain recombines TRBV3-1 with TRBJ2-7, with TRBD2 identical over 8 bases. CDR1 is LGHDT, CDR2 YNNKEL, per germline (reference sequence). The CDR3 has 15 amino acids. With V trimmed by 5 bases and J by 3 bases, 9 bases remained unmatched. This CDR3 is CASSFRLARVYEQYF. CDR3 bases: TGTGCCAGCAGCTTTAGACTAGCGCGAGTCTACGAGCAGTACTTC.

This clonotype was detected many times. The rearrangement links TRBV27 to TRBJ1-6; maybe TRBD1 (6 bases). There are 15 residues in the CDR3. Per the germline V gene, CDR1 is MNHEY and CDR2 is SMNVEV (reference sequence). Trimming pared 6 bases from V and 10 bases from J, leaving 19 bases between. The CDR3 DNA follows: TGTGCCAGCAGCCCGGGGGCAGGGAGAAACTCACCCCTCCACTTT. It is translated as CASSPGAGRNSPLHF.

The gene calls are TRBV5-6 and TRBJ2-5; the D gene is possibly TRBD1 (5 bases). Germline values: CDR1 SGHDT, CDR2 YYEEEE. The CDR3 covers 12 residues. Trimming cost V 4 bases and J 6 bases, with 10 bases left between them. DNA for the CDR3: TGTGCCAGCAGCCCAGGGCAGAAGACCCAGTACTTC. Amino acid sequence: CASSPGQKTQYF. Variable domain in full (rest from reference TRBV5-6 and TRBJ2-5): DAGVTQSPTHLIKTRGQQVTLRCSPKSGHDTVSWYQQALGQGPQFIFQYYEEEERQRGNFPDRFSGHQFPNYSSELNVNALLLGDSALYLCASSPGQKTQYFGPGTRLLVL.

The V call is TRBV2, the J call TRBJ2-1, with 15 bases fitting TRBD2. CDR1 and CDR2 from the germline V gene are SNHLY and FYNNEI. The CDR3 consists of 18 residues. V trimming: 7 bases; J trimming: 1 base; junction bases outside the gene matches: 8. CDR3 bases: TGTGCCAGCACTACGGGACTAGCGGGAGGATGGTCCTACAATGAGCAGTTCTTC. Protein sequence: CASTTGLAGGWSYNEQFF.

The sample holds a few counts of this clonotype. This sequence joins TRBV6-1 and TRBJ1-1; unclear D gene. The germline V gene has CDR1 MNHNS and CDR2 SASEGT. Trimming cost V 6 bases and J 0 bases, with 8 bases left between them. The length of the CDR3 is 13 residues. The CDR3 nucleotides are TGTGCCAGCAGGCGGGTAATGAACACTGAAGCTTTCTTT. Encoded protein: CASRRVMNTEAFF.

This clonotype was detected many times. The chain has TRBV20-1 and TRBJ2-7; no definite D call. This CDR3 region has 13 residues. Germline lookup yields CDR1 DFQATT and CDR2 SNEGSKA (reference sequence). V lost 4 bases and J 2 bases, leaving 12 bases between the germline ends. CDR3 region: CSATDTFTYEQYF. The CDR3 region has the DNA TGCAGTGCTACAGACACCTTTACCTACGAGCAGTACTTC.

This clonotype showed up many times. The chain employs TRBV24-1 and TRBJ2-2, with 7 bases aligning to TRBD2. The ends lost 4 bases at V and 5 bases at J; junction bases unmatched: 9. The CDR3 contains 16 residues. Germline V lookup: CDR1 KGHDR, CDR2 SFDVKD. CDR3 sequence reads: CATSDPSAGFTGELFF. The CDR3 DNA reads TGTGCCACCAGTGACCCCTCAGCGGGGTTTACCGGGGAGCTGTTTTTT.

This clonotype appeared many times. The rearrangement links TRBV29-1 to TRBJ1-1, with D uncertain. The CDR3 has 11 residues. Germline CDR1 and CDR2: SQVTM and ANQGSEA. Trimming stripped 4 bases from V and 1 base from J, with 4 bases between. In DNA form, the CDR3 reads TGCAGCGTTGTCGGGAACACTGAAGCTTTCTTT. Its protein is CSVVGNTEAFF.

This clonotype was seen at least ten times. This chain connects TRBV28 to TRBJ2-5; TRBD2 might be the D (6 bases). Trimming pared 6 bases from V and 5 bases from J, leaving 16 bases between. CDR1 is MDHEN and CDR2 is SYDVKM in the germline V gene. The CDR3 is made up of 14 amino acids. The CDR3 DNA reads TGTGCCAGCAGACTGCGGGACCCCCGGGAGACCCAGTACTTC. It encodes CASRLRDPRETQYF.

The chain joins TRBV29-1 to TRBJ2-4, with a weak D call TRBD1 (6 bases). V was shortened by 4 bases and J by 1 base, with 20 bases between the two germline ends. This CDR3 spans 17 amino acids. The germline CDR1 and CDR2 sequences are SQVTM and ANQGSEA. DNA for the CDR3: TGCAGCGTTGTTGAGATAGAGGGGGTGAGCGCCAAAAACATTCAGTACTTC. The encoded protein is CSVVEIEGVSAKNIQYF. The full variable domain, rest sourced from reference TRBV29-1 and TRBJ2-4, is SAVISQKPSRDICQRGTSLTIQCQVDSQVTMMFWYRQQPGQSLTLIATANQGSEATYESGFVIDKFPISRPNLTFSTLTVSNMSPEDSSIYLCSVVEIEGVSAKNIQYFGAGTRLSVL.

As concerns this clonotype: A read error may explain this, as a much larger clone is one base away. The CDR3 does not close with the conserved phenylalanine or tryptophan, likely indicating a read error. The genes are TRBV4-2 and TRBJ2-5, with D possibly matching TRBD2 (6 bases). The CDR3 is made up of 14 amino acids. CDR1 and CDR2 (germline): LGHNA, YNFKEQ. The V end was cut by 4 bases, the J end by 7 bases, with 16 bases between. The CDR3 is CASSPVHGRGTQYL. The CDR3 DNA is TGTGCCAGCAGCCCAGTACACGGGCGGGGGACCCAGTACCTC.

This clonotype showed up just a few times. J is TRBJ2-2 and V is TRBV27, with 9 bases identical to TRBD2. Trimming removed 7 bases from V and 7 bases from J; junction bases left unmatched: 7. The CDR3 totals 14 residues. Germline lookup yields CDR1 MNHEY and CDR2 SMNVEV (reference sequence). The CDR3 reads CASNKGTSIGELFF. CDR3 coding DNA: TGTGCCAGCAACAAAGGGACTAGCATCGGGGAGCTGTTTTTT.

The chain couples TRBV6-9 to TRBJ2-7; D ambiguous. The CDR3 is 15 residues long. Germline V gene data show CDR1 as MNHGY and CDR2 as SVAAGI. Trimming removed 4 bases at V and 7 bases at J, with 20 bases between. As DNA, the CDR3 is TGTGCCAGCAGTTCGCTCCGGGCCCACGCGAGAGAGCAGTACTTC. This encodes CASSSLRAHAREQYF.

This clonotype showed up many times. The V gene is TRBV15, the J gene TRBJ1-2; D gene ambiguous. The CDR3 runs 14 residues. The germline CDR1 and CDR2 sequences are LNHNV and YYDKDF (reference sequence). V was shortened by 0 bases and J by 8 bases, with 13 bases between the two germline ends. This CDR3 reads CATSRDRVGMGYTF. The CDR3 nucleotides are TGTGCCACCAGCAGAGATCGTGTTGGGATGGGCTACACCTTC.

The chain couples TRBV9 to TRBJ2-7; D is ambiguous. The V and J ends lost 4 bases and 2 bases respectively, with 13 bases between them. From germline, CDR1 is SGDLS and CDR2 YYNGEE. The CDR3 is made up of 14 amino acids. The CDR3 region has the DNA TGTGCCAGCAGCTCAGATTTACTCCCCTACGAGCAGTACTTC. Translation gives CASSSDLLPYEQYF.

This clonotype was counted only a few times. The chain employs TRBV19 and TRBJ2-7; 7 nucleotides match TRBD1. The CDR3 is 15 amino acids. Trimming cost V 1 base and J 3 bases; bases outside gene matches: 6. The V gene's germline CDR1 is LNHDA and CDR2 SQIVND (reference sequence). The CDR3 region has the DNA TGTGCCAGTAGTATAGTGGGGACAGCCCTCTACGAGCAGTACTTC. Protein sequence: CASSIVGTALYEQYF.